Listed here is a single T cell receptor beta chain. These data come from a study of blood T cell repertoires in COVID-19. Study-level information: Italy, Spain and the United States were the sources of the convalescent and acute COVID-19 samples. The cDNA or gDNA used as material had been derived from T cells, B-cell-depleted T cells, or PBMCs.

Original analysis: Researchers report that nucleated cell counts were estimated from reference gene primer amplification. Repertoires were generated with immunoSEQ multiplex PCR, while TCRdb's copy carries only in-frame clones and drops some. V, J and clone size reflect that table, while D and trimming were determined from the DNA. This table has approximately 190,000 clones, 87% appearing once. V shed 4 bases, J shed 6 bases, and the junction held 10 bases outside the gene matches. CDR3 length: 14 residues. Germline loops: CDR1 SGHRS, CDR2 YFSETQ. The specimen was peripheral blood. This TCR was recovered from a man aged 55 to 70 with active or convalescent COVID-19. The chain has TRBV5-1 and TRBJ2-7; 7 bases are shared with TRBD1. In nucleotides, the CDR3 is TGCGCCAGCAGCCCCCCTGAGGGGGCGCGCGAGCAGTACTTC. Translation: CASSPPEGAREQYF.